These 31 T cell receptor beta chains originate from one sample sequenced in a study of long-term antiretroviral therapy in people with HIV. Assay version v3.0 of immunoSEQ was used, and it was run at survey level. Here immunoSEQ multiplex PCR was the method, and the copy in TCRdb shows in-frame clones only, minus some. The sample lists about 16,000 clones, roughly three quarters seen once, with roughly 10% in the top ten. The sample in question was unsorted PBMCs, obtained 2.3 years after starting antiretroviral therapy. These receptors were taken from a woman aged 40 to 55 with HIV.

The chain combines TRBV4-1 with TRBJ2-3; D ambiguous. Deletions cut 0 bases from V and 2 bases from J, with 12 bases between. Looked up from germline, CDR1 is MGHRA and CDR2 is YSYEKL. The CDR3 contains 16 residues. The chain's CDR3 is CASSQEGSPDTDTQYF. CDR3 coding DNA: TGCGCCAGCAGCCAAGAGGGCAGCCCGGACACAGATACGCAGTATTTT.

The chain carries TRBV18 and TRBJ1-1, with a weak D call TRBD1 (5 bases). Germline CDR1 is KGHSH and CDR2 is LQKENI. This CDR3 contains 14 residues. The V and J ends lost 6 bases and 1 base respectively, with 12 bases between them. The CDR3 here is CASSRAGENTEAFF. DNA for the CDR3: TGTGCCAGCTCGAGAGCGGGGGAGAACACTGAAGCTTTCTTT.

The chain carries TRBV5-4 and TRBJ1-3; D is possibly TRBD1 (6 bases). Between the trimmed V and J ends, which lost 3 bases and 0 bases, there was a span of 13 bases. CDR1 and CDR2 (germline): SGHNT, YYREEE (reference sequence). The CDR3 totals 16 residues. The CDR3 here is CASSSGAGSSGNTIYF. In DNA, the CDR3 is TGTGCCAGCAGCTCGGGGGCAGGGAGCTCTGGAAACACCATATATTTT.

The chain is built from TRBV27 and TRBJ1-2; no definite D call. The CDR3 sequence is 15 residues long. Trimming cost V 6 bases and J 4 bases, with 18 bases left between them. Germline lookup yields CDR1 MNHEY and CDR2 SMNVEV (reference sequence). The CDR3 region has the DNA TGTGCCAGCAGGACCCCGAAGGGAGGAACCTATGGCTACACCTTC. Protein: CASRTPKGGTYGYTF.

The chain recombines TRBV11-3 with TRBJ2-1, with a tentative D call TRBD1 (6 bases). Between the trimmed V and J ends, which lost 5 bases and 6 bases, there was a span of 20 bases. In germline, CDR1 is SGHNT, CDR2 YENEEA. The CDR3 runs 16 residues. In DNA form, the CDR3 reads TGTGCCAGCAGCCCTCTCATAACAGGGAGTGTCAATGAGCAGTTCTTC. This sequence encodes CASSPLITGSVNEQFF. Combining the CDR3 with reference TRBV11-3 and TRBJ2-1 gives the whole variable domain EAGVVQSPRYKIIEKKQPVAFWCNPISGHNTLYWYLQNLGQGPELLIRYENEEAVDDSQLPKDRFSAERLKGVDSTLKIQPAELGDSAVYLCASSPLITGSVNEQFFGPGTRLTVL.

The chain couples TRBV19 to TRBJ2-1, with 14 positions matching TRBD2. This CDR3 contains 18 residues. V shed 5 bases and J 0 bases; nucleotides not matched to a gene: 6. From germline, CDR1 is LNHDA and CDR2 SQIVND (reference sequence). The DNA of the CDR3 is TGTGCCAGTAGTTTGGGACTAGCGGGAGAAGTCTCCTACAATGAGCAGTTCTTC. This encodes CASSLGLAGEVSYNEQFF.

This chain links TRBV4-2 with TRBJ2-2; 12 bases agree with TRBD1. CDR3 length: 18 residues. With 1 base clipped from V and 1 base from J, the junction kept 4 bases outside the gene matches. CDR1 LGHNA and CDR2 YNFKEQ come from the germline V gene. This CDR3 reads CASSQGDRGRLNTGELFF. DNA of the CDR3: TGTGCCAGCAGCCAAGGGGACAGGGGGCGATTGAACACCGGGGAGCTGTTTTTT.

The V gene is TRBV7-6, the J gene TRBJ1-5; D unresolved. Trimming stripped 3 bases from V and 5 bases from J, with 8 bases between. This CDR3 comprises 13 residues. Germline-derived CDR1 and CDR2 are SGHVS and FNYEAQ. CDR3 region: CASSFGIYQPQHF. The CDR3 DNA reads as TGTGCCAGCAGCTTCGGGATCTATCAGCCCCAGCATTTT. The entire variable domain, with the rest obtained from reference TRBV7-6 and TRBJ1-5, is as follows: GAGVSQSPRYKVTKRGQDVALRCDPISGHVSLYWYRQALGQGPEFLTYFNYEAQQDKSGLPNDRFSAERPEGSISTLTIQRTEQRDSAMYRCASSFGIYQPQHFGDGTRLSIL.

This chain connects TRBV27 to TRBJ1-1; perhaps TRBD1 as D (5 bases). This CDR3 is built from 13 residues. Trimming removed 8 bases from V and 6 bases from J, with 16 bases in between. The germline V gene encodes CDR1 MNHEY and CDR2 SMNVEV (reference sequence). The CDR3 sequence: CASLLIPGSEAFF. For the CDR3, the DNA is TGTGCCAGCCTATTGATCCCAGGGTCTGAAGCTTTCTTT.

The rearrangement uses TRBV11-3 and TRBJ2-5; weak D call: TRBD1 (6 bases). V lost 4 bases and J 2 bases, leaving 14 bases between the germline ends. CDR3 size: 15 residues. Per germline, CDR1 SGHNT and CDR2 YENEEA. The CDR3 here is CASSSRDMKQETQYF. As DNA, the CDR3 is TGTGCCAGCAGCTCCCGGGACATGAAACAAGAGACCCAGTACTTC.

This clone was picked up a small number of times. The chain couples TRBV27 to TRBJ2-7; D uncertain. CDR3 length: 12 amino acids. Germline-derived CDR1 and CDR2 are MNHEY and SMNVEV (reference sequence). V lost 8 bases and J lost 4, with 12 bases in between. CDR3 sequence: CASQRVPYEQYF. Written as DNA, the CDR3 is TGTGCCAGCCAGCGAGTCCCTTACGAGCAGTACTTC.

The gene calls are TRBV4-1 and TRBJ2-1, with TRBD1 identical over 7 bases. This CDR3 is 16 amino acids long. Looked up from germline, CDR1 is MGHRA and CDR2 is YSYEKL. V lost 0 bases, J lost 3 bases, and 5 bases stayed unmatched. The CDR3 DNA follows: TGCGCCAGCAGCCAAGATCCATGGGACAGCTACAATGAGCAGTTCTTC. Translated: CASSQDPWDSYNEQFF.

The CDR3 nucleotides are TGTGCCTCTGTTGGGGGCGCCTACGAGCAGTACTTC. This codes for CASVGGAYEQYF. This sequence joins TRBV7-2 and TRBJ2-7; D perhaps matches TRBD1 (6 bases). The CDR3 is 12 amino acids. Germline CDR1 reads SGHTA; CDR2 reads FQGNSA. Trimming cost V 11 bases and J 2 bases, with 13 bases left between them.

Only a few counts were recorded for this clone. The genes are TRBV7-6 and TRBJ2-7; 9 bases map to TRBD2. The length of the CDR3 is 15 residues. The ends lost 1 base at V and 1 base at J; junction bases unmatched: 2. CDR1 and CDR2 (germline): SGHVS, FNYEAQ. The CDR3 is CASSLESGGSYEQYF. Here the CDR3 DNA reads TGTGCCAGCAGCTTAGAGAGCGGGGGGTCCTACGAGCAGTACTTC.

V gene TRBV7-9 combines with J gene TRBJ2-7; D not certain. The germline V gene encodes CDR1 SEHNR and CDR2 FQNEAQ (reference sequence). The length of the CDR3 is 13 residues. The V and J ends lost 5 bases and 1 base respectively, with 9 bases between them. The CDR3 loop reads CASSPDGSYEQYF. DNA for the CDR3: TGTGCCAGCAGCCCCGACGGGTCCTACGAGCAGTACTTC.

This clone occurred once. The chain couples TRBV11-3 to TRBJ1-1; D remains unclear. The CDR3 loop spans 15 amino acids. Looked up from germline, CDR1 is SGHNT and CDR2 is YENEEA. Trimming pared 4 bases from V and 5 bases from J, leaving 17 bases between. The CDR3 DNA reads TGTGCCAGCAGCTCGGAGGCAAATTACGGTACTGAAGCTTTCTTT. Its translation: CASSSEANYGTEAFF. Together with reference TRBV11-3 and TRBJ1-1, the CDR3 gives the full variable domain: EAGVVQSPRYKIIEKKQPVAFWCNPISGHNTLYWYLQNLGQGPELLIRYENEEAVDDSQLPKDRFSAERLKGVDSTLKIQPAELGDSAVYLCASSSEANYGTEAFFGQGTRLTVV.

V usage is TRBV6-1 and J usage is TRBJ1-2; no clear D. Germline CDR1 MNHNS, CDR2 SASEGT. Deletions cut 4 bases from V and 7 bases from J, with 10 bases between. CDR3 size: 12 residues. This CDR3 is CASSGSMSGYTF. The CDR3, as DNA: TGTGCCAGCAGTGGGTCTATGTCTGGCTACACCTTC.

This chain links TRBV27 with TRBJ1-5, with D tentatively TRBD1 (5 bases). Germline loops: CDR1 MNHEY, CDR2 SMNVEV (reference sequence). The V and J ends lost 5 bases and 6 bases respectively, with 17 bases between them. This CDR3 is built from 15 residues. DNA of the CDR3: TGTGCCAGCAGTCCAGGCGGAGGGGCGGGTCAGCCCCAGCATTTT. This codes for CASSPGGGAGQPQHF.

Comment on this clone: Within the sample, other DNA sequences also encode this same CDR3. The chain employs TRBV29-1 and TRBJ2-7, with D possibly matching TRBD1 (5 bases). Germline assignment: CDR1 SQVTM and CDR2 ANQGSEA. The germline V and J ends were trimmed by 4 bases and 0 bases, with 13 bases remaining between them. The CDR3 length is 14 residues. As DNA, the CDR3 is TGCAGCGTTGTCCCAGGGCTTAGCTCCTACGAGCAGTACTTC. Its protein product is CSVVPGLSSYEQYF.

This sequence joins TRBV19 and TRBJ2-3; 7 nucleotides align to TRBD2. Germline V gene lookup returns CDR1 LNHDA and CDR2 SQIVND (reference sequence). This CDR3 is built from 15 residues. V lost 7 bases, J lost 0 bases, and 7 bases stayed unmatched. The CDR3 DNA follows: TGTGCCAGTACCACCGGGACTACTAGCACAGATACGCAGTATTTT. The encoded protein is CASTTGTTSTDTQYF. The full variable domain, in which reference TRBV19 and TRBJ2-3 provide the parts outside the CDR3, is DGGITQSPKYLFRKEGQNVTLSCEQNLNHDAMYWYRQDPGQGLRLIYYSQIVNDFQKGDIAEGYSVSREKKESFPLTVTSAQKNPTAFYLCASTTGTTSTDTQYFGPGTRLTVL.

This chain links TRBV30 with TRBJ1-1; 8 positions agree with TRBD1. Germline V gene data show CDR1 as GTSNPN and CDR2 as SVGIG (reference sequence). The CDR3 sequence is 14 residues long. J lost 4 bases, V lost 0 bases, and 4 bases had no gene match. The CDR3 region has the DNA TGTGCCTGGAGTGTTGGACAGGGCCTCACTGAAGCTTTCTTT. Encoded protein: CAWSVGQGLTEAFF.

The chain links TRBV30 to TRBJ2-7; TRBD1 agrees at 8 bases. V lost 4 bases to trimming and J lost 3 bases; unmatched junction nucleotides: 5. The CDR3 extends over 13 amino acids. Germline lookup yields CDR1 GTSNPN and CDR2 SVGIG (reference sequence). CDR3 sequence reads: CAWKRTGNYEQYF. CDR3 DNA sequence: TGTGCCTGGAAGAGGACAGGGAACTACGAGCAGTACTTC. Looking up the rest from reference TRBV30 and TRBJ2-7 gives the full variable domain: SQTIHQWPATLVQPVGSPLSLECTVEGTSNPNLYWYRQAAGRGLQLLFYSVGIGQISSEVPQNLSASRPQDRQFILSSKKLLLSDSGFYLCAWKRTGNYEQYFGPGTRLTVT.

V is TRBV5-1 and J is TRBJ2-3; TRBD1 matches at 7 bases. V lost 0 bases and J lost 3; bases outside the gene matches: 7. Per the germline V gene, CDR1 is SGHRS and CDR2 is YFSETQ. CDR3 length equals 16 residues. CDR3 bases: TGCGCCAGCAGCTTGGGGGCTGACAGGGTAACAGATACGCAGTATTTT. This translates into CASSLGADRVTDTQYF. The full variable domain, with the rest looked up from reference TRBV5-1 and TRBJ2-3, is KAGVTQTPRYLIKTRGQQVTLSCSPISGHRSVSWYQQTPGQGLQFLFEYFSETQRNKGNFPGRFSGRQFSNSRSEMNVSTLELGDSALYLCASSLGADRVTDTQYFGPGTRLTVL.

The chain recombines TRBV4-2 with TRBJ2-7; TRBD2 matches at 11 bases. This CDR3 comprises 14 residues. Germline CDR1 and CDR2: LGHNA and YNFKEQ. J lost 3 bases, V lost 4 bases, and 2 bases had no gene match. DNA for the CDR3: TGTGCCAGCAGCCTCGGGACTAGCGGCTACGAGCAGTACTTC. The encoded protein is CASSLGTSGYEQYF.

The chain combines TRBV5-4 with TRBJ1-1; 7 positions match TRBD1. Trimming removed 6 bases from V and 3 bases from J; junction bases left unmatched: 5. The germline V gene encodes CDR1 SGHNT and CDR2 YYREEE (reference sequence). There are 13 residues in the CDR3. The CDR3 coding sequence is TGTGCCAGCAAGTTTCAGGGGGACACTGAAGCTTTCTTT. Protein product: CASKFQGDTEAFF.

This clone was observed a few times. Distinct nucleotide sequences in the sample also encode this CDR3. The chain employs TRBV5-4 and TRBJ2-2, with D hard to call. The V end lost 2 bases, the J end lost 0 bases, and 5 bases lay between the germline ends. This CDR3 spans 14 amino acids. CDR1 is SGHNT and CDR2 is YYREEE in the germline V gene (reference sequence). The CDR3 DNA reads as TGTGCCAGCAGCTTTTCGACGAACACCGGGGAGCTGTTTTTT. It yields the protein CASSFSTNTGELFF.

The genes are TRBV4-2 and TRBJ2-1; 7 bases are shared with TRBD2. With V trimmed by 2 bases and J by 6 bases, 7 bases remained unmatched. CDR1 is LGHNA, CDR2 YNFKEQ, per germline. CDR3 size: 15 residues. The DNA for the CDR3 is TGTGCCAGCAGCCAAAAGGCGGGGGACTCCAATGAGCAGTTCTTC. Its protein product is CASSQKAGDSNEQFF.

The chain carries TRBV29-1 and TRBJ2-3; D might be TRBD1 or TRBD2, each matching 5 bases. Trimming cost V 7 bases and J 9 bases, with 26 bases left between them. The CDR3 covers 15 residues. Germline assignment: CDR1 SQVTM and CDR2 ANQGSEA. The CDR3 sequence is CSGGGSLARPETQYF. The CDR3 DNA sequence: TGCAGCGGGGGCGGTTCCCTAGCCCGACCGGAGACGCAGTATTTT.

The V call is TRBV10-3, the J call TRBJ1-1; the D is unclear. Trimming stripped 6 bases from V and 11 bases from J, with 13 bases between. CDR3 length: 11 amino acids. Germline loops: CDR1 ENHRY, CDR2 SYGVKD. The CDR3 is CAISPGSWAFF. CDR3 bases: TGTGCCATCAGCCCGGGATCATGGGCTTTCTTT.

V is TRBV5-8 and J is TRBJ1-1; tentatively, D is TRBD1 (5 bases). CDR3 length: 15 residues. V was trimmed by 4 bases and J by 4 bases, leaving 17 bases between them. Germline loops: CDR1 SGHTS, CDR2 YDEGEE. CDR3: CASSPGVRGLTEAFF. The CDR3 region has the DNA TGTGCCAGCAGCCCGGGGGTTCGGGGTCTCACTGAAGCTTTCTTT.

The chain recombines TRBV6-5 with TRBJ2-3, with no clear D. The CDR3 is 11 residues long. V lost 2 bases to trimming and J lost 6 bases, with 3 bases between them. Germline V gene sequence: CDR1 MNHEY, CDR2 SVGAGI. The CDR3, as DNA: TGTGCCAGCAGTTACGGTGATACGCAGTATTTT. It is translated as CASSYGDTQYF.